Listed here are 11 T cell receptor beta chains from one sample, sequenced in a study of T cell responses to AZD1222 COVID-19 vaccine. Produced via immunoSEQ multiplex PCR; TCRdb's table is partial and in-frame only. The data hold roughly 120,000 clones, with nearly 90% observed a single time. Sequencing was performed on peripheral blood, taken on day 0 of AZD1222 vaccination. The origin of the receptors is an adult in good health.

V usage is TRBV6-2 or TRBV6-3 and J usage is TRBJ2-1; 8 nucleotides align to TRBD1. Looked up from germline, CDR1 is MNHEY and CDR2 is SVGEGT. J gave up 3 bases and V 4 bases, and 8 bases lay outside the gene matches. This CDR3 contains 16 residues. The CDR3 reads CASSSNRGEDYNEQFF. CDR3 bases: TGTGCCAGCAGTTCAAACAGGGGGGAGGACTACAATGAGCAGTTCTTC.

CDR3: CASSYRVDRVDEKLFF. Here the CDR3 DNA reads TGTGCCAGCAGTTACAGGGTCGACAGGGTGGATGAAAAACTGTTTTTT. The V and J genes are TRBV6-5 and TRBJ1-4; 7 bases are a match to TRBD1. The CDR3 totals 16 residues. Germline loops: CDR1 MNHEY, CDR2 SVGAGI. V shed 2 bases, J shed 6 bases, and the junction held 9 bases outside the gene matches.

This chain connects TRBV5-1 to TRBJ2-3; TRBD1 aligns across 8 bases. This CDR3 spans 16 amino acids. Germline values: CDR1 SGHRS, CDR2 YFSETQ. The J segment lost 2 bases and the V segment lost 1 base, leaving 6 bases of the junction unmatched. CDR3: CASSLTPGQATDTQYF. The CDR3 DNA is TGCGCCAGCAGCTTGACCCCGGGACAGGCCACAGATACGCAGTATTTT.

The chain links TRBV5-8 to TRBJ2-7; D might be TRBD1 (5 bases). V was pared by 4 bases and J by 2 bases, with 10 bases between. The CDR3 is 13 amino acids. The germline gives CDR1 SGHTS, CDR2 YDEGEE. The CDR3 sequence is CASSPRVAYEQYF. CDR3 nucleotides: TGTGCCAGCAGCCCCAGGGTGGCCTACGAGCAGTACTTC.

The V call is TRBV3-1 (or the pseudogene TRBV3-2), the J call TRBJ2-3; D unclear. The germline V and J ends were trimmed by 7 bases and 0 bases, with 14 bases remaining between them. Germline CDR1 and CDR2: LGHDT and YNNKEL (reference sequence). The CDR3 contains 15 residues. The CDR3 sequence: CASTRRLSSTDTQYF. Written as DNA, the CDR3 is TGTGCCAGCACCCGCCGCCTCTCGAGCACAGATACGCAGTATTTT.

The sample holds a few counts of this clone. The V gene is TRBV4-1, the J gene TRBJ1-2; the D is unclear. Germline lookup yields CDR1 MGHRA and CDR2 YSYEKL. The length of the CDR3 is 12 residues. V lost 6 bases, J lost 3 bases, and 8 bases lay in between. For the CDR3, the DNA is TGCGCCAGCAGTTATGAAGACTATGGCTACACCTTC. Protein product: CASSYEDYGYTF.

This rearrangement joins TRBV12-3 or TRBV12-4 to TRBJ1-1; D is unresolved. CDR3 size: 13 residues. V lost 3 bases and J lost 1, with 6 bases in between. CDR3 sequence (DNA): TGTGCCAGCAGTTTTCTCGCGAACACTGAAGCTTTCTTT. This translates into CASSFLANTEAFF.

V usage is TRBV4-1 and J usage is TRBJ1-5; 9 bases match TRBD1. J lost 2 bases, V lost 0 bases, and 8 bases had no gene match. The CDR3 spans 18 residues. Germline CDR1 reads MGHRA; CDR2 reads YSYEKL. CDR3 region: CASSQEGNRGLGNQPQHF. DNA of the CDR3: TGCGCCAGCAGCCAAGAGGGCAACAGGGGGCTTGGCAATCAGCCCCAGCATTTT.

The V call is TRBV4-3, the J call TRBJ2-2; D not resolved. The ends were cut back, 4 bases at V and 3 bases at J, with 12 bases in the middle. CDR3 size: 15 residues. CDR1 and CDR2 from the germline V gene are LGHNA and YSLEER. This CDR3 is CASSLRLLDTGELFF. CDR3 coding DNA: TGCGCCAGCAGCCTTCGATTACTGGACACCGGGGAGCTGTTTTTT.

The chain links TRBV18 to TRBJ1-5; 7 bases are shared with TRBD1. The CDR3 covers 14 residues. With V trimmed by 2 bases and J by 11 bases, 9 bases remained unmatched. In germline, CDR1 is KGHSH, CDR2 LQKENI. CDR3 loop: CASSPSSGGEAQHF. Written as DNA, the CDR3 is TGTGCCAGCTCACCAAGTTCAGGGGGAGAAGCCCAGCATTTT. The entire variable domain, with the rest obtained from reference TRBV18 and TRBJ1-5, is as follows: NAGVMQNPRHLVRRRGQEARLRCSPMKGHSHVYWYRQLPEEGLKFMVYLQKENIIDESGMPKERFSAEFPKEGPSILRIQQVVRGDSAAYFCASSPSSGGEAQHFGDGTRLSIL.

The J gene is TRBJ1-1, the V gene TRBV20-1; D gene unclear. V lost 6 bases to trimming and J lost 1 base, with 6 bases between them. Germline assignment: CDR1 DFQATT and CDR2 SNEGSKA (reference sequence). The CDR3 is made up of 11 amino acids. CDR3 DNA sequence: TGCAGTGCCCAGCCGAACACTGAAGCTTTCTTT. Protein sequence: CSAQPNTEAFF.